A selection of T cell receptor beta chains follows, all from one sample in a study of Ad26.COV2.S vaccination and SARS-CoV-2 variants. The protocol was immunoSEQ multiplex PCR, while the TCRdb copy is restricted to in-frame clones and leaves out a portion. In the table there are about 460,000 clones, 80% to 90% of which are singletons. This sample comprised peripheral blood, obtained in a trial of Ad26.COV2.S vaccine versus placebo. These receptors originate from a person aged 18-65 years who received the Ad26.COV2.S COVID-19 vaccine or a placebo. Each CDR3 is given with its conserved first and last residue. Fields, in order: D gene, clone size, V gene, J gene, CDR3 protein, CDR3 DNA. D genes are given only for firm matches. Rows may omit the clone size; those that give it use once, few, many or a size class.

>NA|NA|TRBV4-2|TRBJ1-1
CASSQDLRPPTEAFF
TGTGCCAGCAGCCAAGATTTAAGGCCACCCACTGAAGCTTTCTTT
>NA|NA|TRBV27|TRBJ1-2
CASSLAPGPNGYTF
TGTGCCAGCAGTTTAGCCCCGGGCCCGAACGGCTACACCTTC
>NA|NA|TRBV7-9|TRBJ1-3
CASSLGAGLSSGNTIYF
TGTGCCAGCAGCTTAGGTGCAGGGTTGAGCTCTGGAAACACCATATATTTT
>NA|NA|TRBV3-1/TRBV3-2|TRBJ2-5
CASSQERWGQGRGETQYF
TGTGCCAGCAGCCAAGAAAGGTGGGGCCAGGGGAGGGGAGAGACCCAGTACTTC
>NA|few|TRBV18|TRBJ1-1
CASSPNTEAFF
TGTGCCAGCTCGCCGAACACTGAAGCTTTCTTT
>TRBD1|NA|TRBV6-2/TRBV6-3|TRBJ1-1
CASSRRGDTEAFF
TGTGCCAGCAGCCGCAGGGGGGACACTGAAGCTTTCTTT
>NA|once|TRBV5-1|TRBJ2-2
CASSPPTGAGELFF
TGCGCCAGCAGCCCACCAACAGGCGCCGGGGAGCTGTTTTTT
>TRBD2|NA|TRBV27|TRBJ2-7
CASSLSTSGNYEQYF
TGTGCCAGCAGTTTATCAACTAGCGGTAACTACGAGCAGTACTTC
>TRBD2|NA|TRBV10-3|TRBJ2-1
CAIGSSGGPYNEQFF
TGTGCCATCGGATCTAGCGGGGGTCCCTACAATGAGCAGTTCTTC
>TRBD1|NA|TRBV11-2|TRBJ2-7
CASSGWTGGYEQYF
TGTGCCAGCAGCGGGTGGACAGGGGGGTACGAGCAGTACTTC
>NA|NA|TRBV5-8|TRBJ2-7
CASSLVGNSYEQYF
TGTGCCAGCAGCTTGGTGGGTAACTCCTACGAGCAGTACTTC
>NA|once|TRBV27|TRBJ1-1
CASSLRSDSTEAFF
TGTGCCAGCAGTTTAAGGTCGGACAGCACTGAAGCTTTCTTT
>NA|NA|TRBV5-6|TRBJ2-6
CASRYGGGSGANVLTF
TGTGCCAGCAGATACGGAGGGGGATCCGGGGCCAACGTCCTGACTTTC
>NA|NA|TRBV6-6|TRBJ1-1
CASSSRIDSAEAFF
TGTGCCAGCAGTTCTCGAATAGACTCGGCTGAAGCTTTCTTT
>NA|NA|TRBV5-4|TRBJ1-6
CASSFFGSNSPLHF
TGTGCCAGCAGCTTTTTCGGATCTAATTCACCCCTCCACTTT
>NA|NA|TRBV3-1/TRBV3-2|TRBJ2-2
CASSLRSRSMDRFTVNVTGELFF
TGTGCCAGCAGCCTACGTTCTCGGTCCATGGATCGGTTTACAGTGAACGTCACCGGGGAGCTGTTTTTT
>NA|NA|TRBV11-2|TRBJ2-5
CASTLRLEHKYF
TGTGCCAGCACCCTTAGACTAGAGCACAAGTACTTC
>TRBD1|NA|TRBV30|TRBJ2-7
CAWSGGQGRLQYF
TGTGCCTGGAGTGGGGGACAGGGTAGGTTACAGTACTTC
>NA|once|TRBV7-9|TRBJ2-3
CASSVKGTDTQYF
TGTGCCAGCAGCGTGAAGGGCACAGATACGCAGTATTTT
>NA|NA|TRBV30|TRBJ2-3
CAWSVKGNLRDTQYF
TGTGCCTGGAGTGTAAAGGGGAACCTGAGGGATACGCAGTATTTT
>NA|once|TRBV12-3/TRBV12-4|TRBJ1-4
CASSSNEKLFF
TGTGCCAGCAGTTCCAATGAAAAACTGTTTTTT
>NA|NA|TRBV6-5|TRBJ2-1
CASSPWDGSDNEQFF
TGTGCCAGCAGCCCGTGGGACGGGTCCGACAATGAGCAGTTCTTC
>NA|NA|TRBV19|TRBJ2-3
CASSRGRETDTQYF
TGTGCCAGTAGTAGAGGCAGGGAAACAGATACGCAGTATTTT
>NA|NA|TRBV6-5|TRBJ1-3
CASSYGSSGNTIYF
TGTGCCAGCAGTTACGGCAGTTCTGGAAACACCATATATTTT
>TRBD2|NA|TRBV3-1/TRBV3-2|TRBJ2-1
CASSQDAGGSYNEQFF
TGTGCCAGCAGCCAAGATGCGGGAGGCTCCTACAATGAGCAGTTCTTC
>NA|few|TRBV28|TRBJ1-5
CASSRNQPQHF
TGTGCCAGCAGTAGAAATCAGCCCCAGCATTTT
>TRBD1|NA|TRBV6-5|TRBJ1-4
CASSYRGQAEKLFF
TGTGCCAGCAGTTACAGGGGGCAGGCTGAAAAACTGTTTTTT
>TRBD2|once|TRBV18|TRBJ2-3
CASSKISRTSGTDTQYF
TGTGCCAGCTCCAAAATTAGCAGGACTAGCGGCACAGATACGCAGTATTTT
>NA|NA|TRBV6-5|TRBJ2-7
CASSYSTYPPHEQYF
TGTGCCAGCAGTTACTCTACCTACCCCCCGCACGAGCAGTACTTC
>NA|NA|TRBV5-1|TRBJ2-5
CASNSLGFQETQYF
TGCGCCAGCAATTCTCTAGGGTTCCAAGAGACCCAGTACTTC
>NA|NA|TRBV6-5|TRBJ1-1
CASSYGGLVTEAFF
TGTGCCAGCAGTTACGGGGGGTTGGTTACTGAAGCTTTCTTT
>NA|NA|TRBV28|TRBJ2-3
CASSIQTTDTQYF
TGTGCCAGCAGTATCCAGACCACAGATACGCAGTATTTT
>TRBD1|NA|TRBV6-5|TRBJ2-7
CAKDRVSSYEQYF
TGTGCCAAAGACAGGGTAAGCTCCTACGAGCAGTACTTC
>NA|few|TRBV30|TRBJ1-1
CAWSVTGYTEAFF
TGTGCCTGGAGTGTAACAGGGTACACTGAAGCTTTCTTT
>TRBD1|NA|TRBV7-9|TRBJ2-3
CASSLLGVRGQDTQYF
TGTGCCAGCAGCCTCCTTGGGGTCAGGGGGCAGGATACGCAGTATTTT
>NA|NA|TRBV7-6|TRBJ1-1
CASRIMGENTEAFF
TGTGCCAGCAGAATTATGGGGGAGAACACTGAAGCTTTCTTT
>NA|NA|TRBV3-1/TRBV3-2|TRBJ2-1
CASMFKGGGNEQFF
TGTGCCAGCATGTTTAAAGGCGGCGGCAATGAGCAGTTCTTC
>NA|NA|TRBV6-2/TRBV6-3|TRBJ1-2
CASSQTGLGRYGYTF
TGTGCCAGCAGCCAAACAGGGTTGGGACGGTATGGCTACACCTTC
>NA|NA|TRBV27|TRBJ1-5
CASSPTWATGENQPQHF
TGTGCCAGCAGTCCTACATGGGCGACAGGTGAAAATCAGCCCCAGCATTTT
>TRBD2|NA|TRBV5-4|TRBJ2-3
CASRSGLAGASDTQYF
TGTGCCAGCAGAAGCGGACTAGCGGGAGCTTCTGATACGCAGTATTTT
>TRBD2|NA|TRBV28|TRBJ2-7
CASRLPTLGGSGRRGEQYF
TGTGCCAGCAGACTCCCGACGCTAGGGGGTAGCGGGAGGAGGGGCGAGCAGTACTTC
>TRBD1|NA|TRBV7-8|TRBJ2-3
CASSLATGGWTDTQYF
TGTGCCAGCAGCTTAGCAACAGGGGGCTGGACAGATACGCAGTATTTT
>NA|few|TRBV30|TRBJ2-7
CAWSVQRTEQYF
TGTGCCTGGAGTGTACAGCGGACCGAGCAGTACTTC
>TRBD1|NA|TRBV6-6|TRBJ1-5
CASSYSGQGWGQPQHF
TGTGCCAGCAGTTACTCCGGACAGGGTTGGGGTCAGCCCCAGCATTTT
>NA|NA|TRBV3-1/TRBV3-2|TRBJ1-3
CASSQGGQSTIYF
TGTGCCAGCAGCCAAGGTGGACAATCCACCATATATTTT
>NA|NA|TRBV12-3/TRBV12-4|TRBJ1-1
CASSGRHRPEAFF
TGTGCCAGCAGTGGCCGACACCGTCCTGAAGCTTTCTTT
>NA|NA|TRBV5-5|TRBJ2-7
CASSLRDKPGSYEQYF
TGTGCCAGCAGCTTACGGGACAAACCCGGATCCTACGAGCAGTACTTC
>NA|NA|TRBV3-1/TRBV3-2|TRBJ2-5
CASSQRRTGQETQYF
TGTGCCAGCAGCCAACGTCGTACAGGGCAAGAGACCCAGTACTTC
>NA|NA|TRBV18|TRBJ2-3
CASSPSSDTQYF
TGTGCCAGCTCACCCTCATCAGATACGCAGTATTTT